The TCR beta chain described here comes from a study of cytomegalovirus exposure and HLA in healthy donors. Study conclusions and caveats: In a later analysis, approximately 15,000 TCR beta sequences were associated with HLA alleles at 0.05 false discovery rate. Excluded were some V segments that proved indistinguishable, including TRBV6-2 and TRBV6-3.

13 Jbeta primers and 60 Vbeta primers were used for the PCR. Data came from immunoSEQ multiplex PCR; TCRdb stores just in-frame clones and leaves some out. The sample has 150,000 to 200,000 clones; 70% to 80% are singletons. V lost 2 bases and J 2 bases, leaving 17 bases between the germline ends. The CDR3 has 16 amino acids. Germline V gives CDR1 SGHRS, CDR2 YFSETQ. On this clone itself: Its antigen is still unknown.

The V and J genes are TRBV5-1 and TRBJ2-7; possible D gene TRBD1, 6 bases. Sequenced material: PBMCs. This TCR was sampled from a woman aged 25 to 39 in good health and CMV-seropositive. The CDR3 nucleotides read TGCGCCAGCAGCTTCGGTGGGGCAGGGGCCACCTACGAGCAGTACTTC. The encoded protein is CASSFGGAGATYEQYF.